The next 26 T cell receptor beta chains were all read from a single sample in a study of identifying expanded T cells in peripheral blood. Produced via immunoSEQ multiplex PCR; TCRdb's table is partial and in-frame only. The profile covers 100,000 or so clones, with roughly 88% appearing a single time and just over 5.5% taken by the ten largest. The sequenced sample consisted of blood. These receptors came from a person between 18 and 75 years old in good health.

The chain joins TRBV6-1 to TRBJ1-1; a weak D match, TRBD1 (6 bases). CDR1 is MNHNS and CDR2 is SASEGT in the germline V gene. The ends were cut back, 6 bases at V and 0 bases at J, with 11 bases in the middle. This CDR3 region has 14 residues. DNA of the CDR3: TGTGCCAGCAGGAACAGGGAGGTGAACACTGAAGCTTTCTTT. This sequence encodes CASRNREVNTEAFF.

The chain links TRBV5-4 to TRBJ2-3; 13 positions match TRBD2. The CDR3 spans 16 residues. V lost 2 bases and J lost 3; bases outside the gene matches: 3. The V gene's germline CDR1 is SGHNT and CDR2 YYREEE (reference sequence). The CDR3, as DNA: TGTGCCAGCAGCTTTCGGACTAGCGGGGGAACAGATACGCAGTATTTT. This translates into CASSFRTSGGTDTQYF.

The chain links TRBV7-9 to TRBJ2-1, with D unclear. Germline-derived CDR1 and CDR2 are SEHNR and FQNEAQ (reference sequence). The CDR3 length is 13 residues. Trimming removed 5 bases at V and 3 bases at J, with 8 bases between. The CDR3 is CASSPQVYNEQFF. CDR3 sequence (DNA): TGTGCCAGCAGCCCGCAGGTCTACAATGAGCAGTTCTTC.

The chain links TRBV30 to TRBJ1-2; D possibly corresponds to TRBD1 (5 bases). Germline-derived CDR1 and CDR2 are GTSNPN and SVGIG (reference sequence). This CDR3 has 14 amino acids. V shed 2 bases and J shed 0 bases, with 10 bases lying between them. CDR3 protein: CAWSRDRSNYGYTF. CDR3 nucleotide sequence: TGTGCCTGGAGTAGGGACCGTTCTAACTATGGCTACACCTTC.

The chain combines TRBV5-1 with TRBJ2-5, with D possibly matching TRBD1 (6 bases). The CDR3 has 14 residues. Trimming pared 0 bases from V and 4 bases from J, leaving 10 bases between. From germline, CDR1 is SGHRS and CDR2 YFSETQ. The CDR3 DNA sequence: TGCGCCAGCAGCTTGGGGTCAGGGGTAGAGACCCAGTACTTC. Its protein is CASSLGSGVETQYF.

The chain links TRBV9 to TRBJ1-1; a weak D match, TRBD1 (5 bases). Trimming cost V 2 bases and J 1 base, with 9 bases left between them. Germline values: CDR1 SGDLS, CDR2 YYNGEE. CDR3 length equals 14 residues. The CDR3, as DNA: TGTGCCAGCAGCGTTCTACAGGCGAACACTGAAGCTTTCTTT. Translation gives CASSVLQANTEAFF.

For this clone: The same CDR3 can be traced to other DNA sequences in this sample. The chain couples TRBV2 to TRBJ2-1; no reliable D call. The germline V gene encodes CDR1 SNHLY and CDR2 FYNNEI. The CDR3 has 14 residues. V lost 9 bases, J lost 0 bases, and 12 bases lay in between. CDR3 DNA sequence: TGTGCCAGTAGCTTGCCGAGCTCCTACAATGAGCAGTTCTTC. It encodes CASSLPSSYNEQFF.

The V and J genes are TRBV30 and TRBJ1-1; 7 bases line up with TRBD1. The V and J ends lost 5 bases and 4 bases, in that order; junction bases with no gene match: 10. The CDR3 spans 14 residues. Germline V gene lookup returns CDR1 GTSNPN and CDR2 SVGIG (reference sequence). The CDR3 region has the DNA TGTGCCTGGGGGACAGTCCTTCGTGGCACTGAAGCTTTCTTT. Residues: CAWGTVLRGTEAFF.

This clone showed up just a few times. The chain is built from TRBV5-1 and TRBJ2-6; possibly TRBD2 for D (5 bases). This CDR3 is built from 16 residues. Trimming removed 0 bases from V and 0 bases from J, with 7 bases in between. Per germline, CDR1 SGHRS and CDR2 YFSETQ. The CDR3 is CASSLVGSSGANVLTF. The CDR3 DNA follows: TGCGCCAGCAGCTTGGTGGGGAGCTCTGGGGCCAACGTCCTGACTTTC. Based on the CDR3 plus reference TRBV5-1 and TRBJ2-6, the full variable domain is KAGVTQTPRYLIKTRGQQVTLSCSPISGHRSVSWYQQTPGQGLQFLFEYFSETQRNKGNFPGRFSGRQFSNSRSEMNVSTLELGDSALYLCASSLVGSSGANVLTFGAGSRLTVL.

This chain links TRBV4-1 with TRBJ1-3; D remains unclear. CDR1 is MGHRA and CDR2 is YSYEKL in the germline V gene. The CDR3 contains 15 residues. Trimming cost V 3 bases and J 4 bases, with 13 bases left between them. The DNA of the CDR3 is TGCGCCAGCAGCCAGGTCAGAGGCCCCGGAAACACCATATATTTT. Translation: CASSQVRGPGNTIYF.

CDR3 loop: CASSPITNTEAFF. Written as DNA, the CDR3 is TGTGCCAGCTCACCGATAACGAACACTGAAGCTTTCTTT. The J gene is TRBJ1-1, the V gene TRBV18; D ambiguous. The CDR3 has 13 residues. The V end lost 3 bases, the J end lost 1 base, and 6 bases lay between the germline ends. The germline CDR1 and CDR2 sequences are KGHSH and LQKENI.

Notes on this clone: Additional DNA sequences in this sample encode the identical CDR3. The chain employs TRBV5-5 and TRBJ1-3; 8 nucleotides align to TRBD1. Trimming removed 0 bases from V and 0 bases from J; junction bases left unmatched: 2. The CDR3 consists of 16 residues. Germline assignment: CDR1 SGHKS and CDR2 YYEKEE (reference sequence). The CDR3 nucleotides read TGTGCCAGCAGCTTGGGACAGGGGAGCTCTGGAAACACCATATATTTT. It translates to CASSLGQGSSGNTIYF.

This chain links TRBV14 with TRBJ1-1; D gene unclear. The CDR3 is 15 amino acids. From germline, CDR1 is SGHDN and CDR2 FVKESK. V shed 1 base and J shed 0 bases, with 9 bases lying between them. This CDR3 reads CASSQVVGLNTEAFF. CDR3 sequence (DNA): TGTGCCAGCAGCCAAGTTGTGGGATTGAACACTGAAGCTTTCTTT. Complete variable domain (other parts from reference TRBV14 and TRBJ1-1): EAGVTQFPSHSVIEKGQTVTLRCDPISGHDNLYWYRRVMGKEIKFLLHFVKESKQDESGMPNNRFLAERTGGTYSTLKVQPAELEDSGVYFCASSQVVGLNTEAFFGQGTRLTVV.

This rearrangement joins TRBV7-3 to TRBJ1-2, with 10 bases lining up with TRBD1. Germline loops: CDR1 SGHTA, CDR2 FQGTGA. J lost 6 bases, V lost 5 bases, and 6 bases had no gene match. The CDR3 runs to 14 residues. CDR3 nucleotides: TGTGCCAGCAGCCGAGGACAGGGGGAAGATGGCTACACCTTC. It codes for CASSRGQGEDGYTF. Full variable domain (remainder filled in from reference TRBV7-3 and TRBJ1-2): GAGVSQTPSNKVTEKGKYVELRCDPISGHTALYWYRQSLGQGPEFLIYFQGTGAADDSGLPNDRFFAVRPEGSVSTLKIQRTERGDSAVYLCASSRGQGEDGYTFGSGTRLTVV.

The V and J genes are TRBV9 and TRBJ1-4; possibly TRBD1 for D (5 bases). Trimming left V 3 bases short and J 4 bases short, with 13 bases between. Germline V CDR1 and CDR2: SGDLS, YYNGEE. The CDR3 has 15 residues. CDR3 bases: TGTGCCAGCAGCGAAGGGGTACAGAATAATGAAAAACTGTTTTTT. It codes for CASSEGVQNNEKLFF.

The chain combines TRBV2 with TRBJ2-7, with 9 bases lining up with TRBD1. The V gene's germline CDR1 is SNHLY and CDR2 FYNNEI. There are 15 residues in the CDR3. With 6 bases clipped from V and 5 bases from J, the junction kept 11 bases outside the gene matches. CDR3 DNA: TGTGCCAGCAGCCTTCTCGGGACAGGGACGCACGAGCAGTACTTC. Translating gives CASSLLGTGTHEQYF.

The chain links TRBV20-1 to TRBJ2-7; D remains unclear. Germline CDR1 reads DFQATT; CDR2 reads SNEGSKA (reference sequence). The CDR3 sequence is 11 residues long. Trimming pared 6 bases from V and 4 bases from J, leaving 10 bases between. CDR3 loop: CSARWGYEQYF. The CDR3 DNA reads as TGCAGTGCCCGATGGGGTTACGAGCAGTACTTC.

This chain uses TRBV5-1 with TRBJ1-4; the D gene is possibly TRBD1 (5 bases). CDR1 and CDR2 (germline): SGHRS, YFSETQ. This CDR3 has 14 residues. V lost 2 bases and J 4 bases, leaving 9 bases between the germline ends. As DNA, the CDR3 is TGCGCCAGCAGCTTTCAGGGCATTAATGAAAAACTGTTTTTT. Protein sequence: CASSFQGINEKLFF.

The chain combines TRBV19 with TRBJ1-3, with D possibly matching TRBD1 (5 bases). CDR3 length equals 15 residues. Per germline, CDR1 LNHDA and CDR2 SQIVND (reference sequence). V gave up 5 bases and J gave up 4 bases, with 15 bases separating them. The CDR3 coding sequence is TGTGCCAGTAGTCTTTCTGGCAGGGAGGGAAACACCATATATTTT. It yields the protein CASSLSGREGNTIYF.

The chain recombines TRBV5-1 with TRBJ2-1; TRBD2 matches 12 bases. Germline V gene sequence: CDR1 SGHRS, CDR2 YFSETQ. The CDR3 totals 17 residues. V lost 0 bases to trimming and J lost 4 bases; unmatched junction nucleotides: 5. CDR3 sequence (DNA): TGCGCCAGCAGCTTGGGGTCTGGGACTAGCGGGTACAATGAGCAGTTCTTC. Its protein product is CASSLGSGTSGYNEQFF.

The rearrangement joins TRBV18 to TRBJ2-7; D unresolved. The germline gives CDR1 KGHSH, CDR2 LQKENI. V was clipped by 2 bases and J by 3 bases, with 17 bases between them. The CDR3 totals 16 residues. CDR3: CASSPEAWMGHYEQYF. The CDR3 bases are TGTGCCAGCTCACCAGAGGCGTGGATGGGTCACTACGAGCAGTACTTC. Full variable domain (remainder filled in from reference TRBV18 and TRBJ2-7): NAGVMQNPRHLVRRRGQEARLRCSPMKGHSHVYWYRQLPEEGLKFMVYLQKENIIDESGMPKERFSAEFPKEGPSILRIQQVVRGDSAAYFCASSPEAWMGHYEQYFGPGTRLTVT.

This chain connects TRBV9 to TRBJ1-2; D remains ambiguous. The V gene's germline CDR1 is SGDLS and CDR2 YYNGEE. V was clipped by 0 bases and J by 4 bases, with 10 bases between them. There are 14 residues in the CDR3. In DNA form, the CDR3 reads TGTGCCAGCAGCGTAGCCGGCTCCGGCTATGGCTACACCTTC. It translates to CASSVAGSGYGYTF.

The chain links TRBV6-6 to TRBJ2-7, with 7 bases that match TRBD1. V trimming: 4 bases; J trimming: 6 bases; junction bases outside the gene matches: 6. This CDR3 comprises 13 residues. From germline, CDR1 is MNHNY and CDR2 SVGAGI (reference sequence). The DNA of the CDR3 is TGTGCCAGCAGTTCTAACAGGGGAACCGAGCAGTACTTC. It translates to CASSSNRGTEQYF.

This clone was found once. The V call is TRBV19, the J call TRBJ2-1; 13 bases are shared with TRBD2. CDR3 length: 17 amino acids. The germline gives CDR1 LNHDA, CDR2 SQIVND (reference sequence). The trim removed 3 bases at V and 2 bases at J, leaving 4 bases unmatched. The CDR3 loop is CASSIQGLAGAYNEQFF. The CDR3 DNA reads TGTGCCAGTAGTATCCAAGGACTAGCGGGAGCCTACAATGAGCAGTTCTTC. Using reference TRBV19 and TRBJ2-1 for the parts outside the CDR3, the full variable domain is DGGITQSPKYLFRKEGQNVTLSCEQNLNHDAMYWYRQDPGQGLRLIYYSQIVNDFQKGDIAEGYSVSREKKESFPLTVTSAQKNPTAFYLCASSIQGLAGAYNEQFFGPGTRLTVL.

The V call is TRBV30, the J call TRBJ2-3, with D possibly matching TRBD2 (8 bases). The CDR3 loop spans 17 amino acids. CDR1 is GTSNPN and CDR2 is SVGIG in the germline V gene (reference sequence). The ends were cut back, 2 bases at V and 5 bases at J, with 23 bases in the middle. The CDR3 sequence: CAWSPPAGRGRGDTQYF. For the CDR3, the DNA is TGTGCCTGGAGTCCCCCAGCCGGGAGGGGGCGAGGAGATACGCAGTATTTT.

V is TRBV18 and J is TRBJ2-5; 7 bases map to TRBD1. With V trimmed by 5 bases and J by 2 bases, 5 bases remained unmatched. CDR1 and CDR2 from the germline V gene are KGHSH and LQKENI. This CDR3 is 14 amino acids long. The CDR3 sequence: CASSLLGQQETQYF. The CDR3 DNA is TGTGCCAGCTCATTATTGGGACAGCAAGAGACCCAGTACTTC.